This T cell receptor (beta chain) was profiled in a study of tumor-infiltrating lymphocytes in primary liver carcinoma. At the level of the study: Tumors measured roughly 4.2 to 10 cm and were stage T1-T3 N0M0.

Total RNA amounting to approximately 460 ng was the source from which TCR beta cDNA was made with a constant-region primer. Construction of TCR beta libraries relied on three successive nested multiplex PCR rounds employing slightly modified ARM-PCR. TRBV1-TRBV30 forward primers paired with a C-beta reverse primer drove the first two PCR rounds, around 10 cycles each. TCRdb called the multiplex PCR reads again in MiXCR, with one record for every CDR3 protein. The table lists about 50,000 distinct CDR3 sequences, over 75% of them singletons. The CDR3 is 15 residues long. Concerning this clonotype: Germline is not matched at one junction end, which may reflect a read error.

Total RNA and DNA came together from approximately 20-30 mg of bulk tissue without cell sorting. The TCR originated in a man in his forties with primary liver carcinoma and hepatitis B virus infection. The source material was liver tumor tissue from sampling region 5. Noted subset: tumor region T5, tumor centre. The V gene is TRBV12-3 or TRBV12-4, the J gene TRBJ2-1; possibly TRBD2 for D (6 bases). CDR3 bases: TGTACCAGCAGTTTATGGGGGGACCCCCGCAATGAGCAGTTCTTC. Its translation is CTSSLWGDPRNEQFF.